The rows below give T cell receptor beta chains drawn from one sample of a study of T cell repertoires in aging, cancer and after chemotherapy. TCRdb independently ran MiXCR on the multiplex PCR reads; one entry per CDR3 protein. The sample carries over 2,000 distinct CDR3 sequences, about 37% recorded once. The source material was blood. Receptors originate from a human donor with a solid tumor. The CDR3 runs from the conserved cysteine through the conserved F or W. The order of the fields is V gene, J gene, clone size, D gene, CDR3 DNA, CDR3 protein. D genes are given only for firm matches. Not all rows give a size; the values are once, few, many and, for expanded clones, a class.

V: TRBV20-1; J: TRBJ1-2; size: NA; D: NA; DNA: TGCAGTGCCATAGAGGGGCTTCGCGTTGCCTATGGCTACACCTTC; CDR3: CSAIEGLRVAYGYTF
V: TRBV7-9; J: TRBJ2-1; size: NA; D: TRBD2; DNA: TGTGCCAGCAGCCTCGCCCCCGGGACTACTAATGAGCAGTTCTTC; CDR3: CASSLAPGTTNEQFF
V: TRBV30; J: TRBJ2-1; size: medium-sized; D: TRBD2; DNA: TGTGCCTGGAGTGTCGCGGGGGGGATGGATGAGCAGTTCTTC; CDR3: CAWSVAGGMDEQFF
V: TRBV5-5; J: TRBJ2-7; size: NA; D: TRBD1; DNA: TGTGCCAGCAGCCCAAGGGACAGGTCGTCCTACGAGCAGTACTTC; CDR3: CASSPRDRSSYEQYF
V: TRBV6-5; J: TRBJ2-3; size: NA; D: TRBD1; DNA: TGTGCCAGCAGTGTCACAGGGGGCGAGGCAAATACGCAGTATTTT; CDR3: CASSVTGGEANTQYF
V: TRBV6-5; J: TRBJ2-3; size: few; D: TRBD2; DNA: TGTGCCAGCAGTTACAGAACCGGGAGCGGGGTGGATACGCAGTATTTT; CDR3: CASSYRTGSGVDTQYF
V: TRBV4-1; J: TRBJ2-7; size: NA; D: TRBD1; DNA: TGCGCCAGCAGCCTCGACAGGGTTGGTAACGAGCAGTACTTC; CDR3: CASSLDRVGNEQYF
V: TRBV6-5; J: TRBJ2-1; size: medium-sized; D: TRBD2; DNA: TGTGCCAGCAGTTACTGGCCGCGGGAGGGGGAATACAATGAGCAGTTCTTC; CDR3: CASSYWPREGEYNEQFF
V: TRBV5-5; J: TRBJ2-2; size: few; D: NA; DNA: TGTGCCAGCAGCTTGGGACGAGACACCGGGGAGCTGTTTTTT; CDR3: CASSLGRDTGELFF
V: TRBV30; J: TRBJ1-2; size: once; D: NA; DNA: TGTGCCTGGGATCTAAAGTGGGCCTCACTCTATGGCTACACCTTC; CDR3: CAWDLKWASLYGYTF
V: TRBV6-1; J: TRBJ2-5; size: NA; D: TRBD2; DNA: TGTGCCAGCATATTTGGGCTAGGCGGGAGGGGAGAGACCCAGTACTTC; CDR3: CASIFGLGGRGETQYF
V: TRBV7-6; J: TRBJ1-5; size: NA; D: NA; DNA: TGTGCCAGCAGCTTAGGACAGTTATGGCCCCAGCATTTT; CDR3: CASSLGQLWPQHF
V: TRBV6-1; J: TRBJ2-7; size: NA; D: NA; DNA: TGTGCCAGCAGTGTAAGCTACGAGCAGTACTTC; CDR3: CASSVSYEQYF
V: TRBV6-2/TRBV6-3; J: TRBJ2-7; size: NA; D: NA; DNA: TGTGCCAGCAGTTACGCGGACGGCGAGCAGTACTTC; CDR3: CASSYADGEQYF
V: TRBV19; J: TRBJ2-3; size: few; D: NA; DNA: TGTGCCAGTAGTATATACGACTTATCTACAGATACGCAGTATTTT; CDR3: CASSIYDLSTDTQYF
V: TRBV10-3; J: TRBJ2-3; size: NA; D: TRBD2; DNA: TGTGCCATCAGTGAGGGCGGGAGAATCGCCACAGATACGCAGTATTTT; CDR3: CAISEGGRIATDTQYF
V: TRBV30; J: TRBJ1-2; size: large; D: NA; DNA: TGTGCCTGGAGTGGGGGGGGCTCCCTCTATGGCTACACCTTC; CDR3: CAWSGGGSLYGYTF
V: TRBV29-1; J: TRBJ1-2; size: medium-sized; D: NA; DNA: TGCAGCGTACGGGGACAACTCTATGGCTACACCTTC; CDR3: CSVRGQLYGYTF
V: TRBV11-1; J: TRBJ1-1; size: few; D: NA; DNA: TGTGCCAGCAGCCTCCGAGGTGGCCCTGAAGCTTTCTTT; CDR3: CASSLRGGPEAFF
V: TRBV6-2/TRBV6-3; J: TRBJ2-7; size: few; D: NA; DNA: TGTGCCAGCGCCCCGCAGGGTATCTTCAACGAGCAGTACTTC; CDR3: CASAPQGIFNEQYF
V: TRBV19; J: TRBJ1-6; size: NA; D: NA; DNA: TGTGCCAGTAAAGGACAAAATTCACCCCTCCACTTT; CDR3: CASKGQNSPLHF
V: TRBV19; J: TRBJ1-5; size: NA; D: NA; DNA: TGTGCCAGTAGTAGCCAGGGGAGTAAGCATTTT; CDR3: CASSSQGSKHF
V: TRBV7-2; J: TRBJ1-2; size: NA; D: TRBD1; DNA: TGTGCCAGCAGCCTCCAGGGGGCGCGGAGCTATGGCTACACCTTC; CDR3: CASSLQGARSYGYTF